This T cell receptor (beta chain) is from a study of shared clonotypes between healthy human individuals. Study context: Samples came from two female and a few male donors aged 18 to 49.

Turning to this clone: What it recognizes is unknown.

Germline V CDR1 and CDR2: LGHNA, YSLEER. The CDR3 length is 16 residues. J gave up 7 bases and V 3 bases, and 4 bases lay outside the gene matches. Study results and limitations: Depth was large, yet rarefaction showed that sorted-subset sequencing was incomplete.

Per the original methods: Sequence data from immunoSEQ were junction-only and lacked quality scores; consequently, filtering differed. This table comes from immunoSEQ multiplex PCR, and its TCRdb copy is limited to in-frame clones, with some not included. The V and J calls and clone size were taken over from that table, and D and trimming were inferred from the DNA. The sample holds under 350,000 clones, around 86% seen once. This receptor was identified in a man between 18 and 35 years old in good health. This sequence joins TRBV4-3 and TRBJ1-6, with 12 bases fitting TRBD1. The sample comprised memory CD8+ T cells sorted from blood. The subset: CD45RO+ cells pooled with CCR7-negative TemRA cells. The CDR3 here is CASSQGQGAENSPLHF. The CDR3 DNA sequence: TGCGCCAGCAGCCAGGGACAGGGGGCCGAAAATTCACCCCTCCACTTT.